These T cell receptor beta chains were read from a single sample in a study of blood T cell repertoires in COVID-19. Some clones are missing from TCRdb's copy, which holds only in-frame ones; the method was immunoSEQ multiplex PCR. The sample records about 250,000 clones, around 84% being singletons. The sequenced sample was PBMCs or T cells enriched from blood (not recorded which). The receptors originated from a man aged 18-30 years who had recovered from COVID-19. CDR3s include the opening cysteine and the closing phenylalanine or tryptophan. D genes are given only for firm matches. Some rows have no size entry. The others give once, few or many, or a class for an expanded clone.

cdr3_nt: TGTGCCAGCTCACCACTAGCTGTGAGCTCCTACGAGCAGTACTTC
cdr3_aa: CASSPLAVSSYEQYF
j_call: TRBJ2-7
d_call: NA
v_call: TRBV18
clone_size: NA

cdr3_nt: TGTGCCAGCAGCAGTTTGGGGCTAGCGGGGGCAAACATTCAGTACTTC
cdr3_aa: CASSSLGLAGANIQYF
j_call: TRBJ2-4
d_call: TRBD2
v_call: TRBV28
clone_size: NA

cdr3_nt: TGCGCCAGCAGCCTAAACCCAGGGACAGTGAGCTCCTACGAGCAGTACTTC
cdr3_aa: CASSLNPGTVSSYEQYF
j_call: TRBJ2-7
d_call: TRBD1
v_call: TRBV5-1
clone_size: NA

cdr3_nt: TGTGCCTGGAGCCATATCTTAGGGGGCACTGAAGCTTTCTTT
cdr3_aa: CAWSHILGGTEAFF
j_call: TRBJ1-1
d_call: NA
v_call: TRBV30
clone_size: NA

cdr3_nt: TGTGCCAGCAGCGTACAGGGTATACGAGAGACCCAGTACTTC
cdr3_aa: CASSVQGIRETQYF
j_call: TRBJ2-5
d_call: NA
v_call: TRBV5-6
clone_size: once

cdr3_nt: TGTGCCAGCACCCATACCCGTGACGGGAGCCCTAGCACAGATACGCAGTATTTT
cdr3_aa: CASTHTRDGSPSTDTQYF
j_call: TRBJ2-3
d_call: NA
v_call: TRBV7-9
clone_size: NA

cdr3_nt: TGCGCCAGCAGCTCAGTTAGCACAGGGGGTAATCGTGGCTACACCTTC
cdr3_aa: CASSSVSTGGNRGYTF
j_call: TRBJ1-2
d_call: TRBD1
v_call: TRBV5-1
clone_size: NA

cdr3_nt: TGTGCTAGCAGCTTACCCCTTACAGGGGGCCGGGAGACCCAGTACTTC
cdr3_aa: CASSLPLTGGRETQYF
j_call: TRBJ2-5
d_call: TRBD1
v_call: TRBV7-7
clone_size: NA

cdr3_nt: TGTGCCAGTAGTATTTGGCGGATTAACTATGGCTACACCTTC
cdr3_aa: CASSIWRINYGYTF
j_call: TRBJ1-2
d_call: NA
v_call: TRBV19
clone_size: NA

cdr3_nt: TGTGCCAGCAGCGGAAAGGGACAGGGAAGTGGAAACACCATATATTTT
cdr3_aa: CASSGKGQGSGNTIYF
j_call: TRBJ1-3
d_call: TRBD1
v_call: TRBV7-9
clone_size: NA

cdr3_nt: TGTGCCAGCAGTTCTAGCGGGATCCAAGAGACCCAGTACTTC
cdr3_aa: CASSSSGIQETQYF
j_call: TRBJ2-5
d_call: TRBD2
v_call: TRBV11-1
clone_size: NA

cdr3_nt: TGTGCCAGCAGCTTGGGAGCCCGGGGCACAGATACGCAGTATTTT
cdr3_aa: CASSLGARGTDTQYF
j_call: TRBJ2-3
d_call: NA
v_call: TRBV5-4
clone_size: NA

cdr3_nt: TGTGCCAGCAGCCGAAGGGAGGGTACCGGGGAGCTGTTTTTT
cdr3_aa: CASSRREGTGELFF
j_call: TRBJ2-2
d_call: TRBD2
v_call: TRBV4-2
clone_size: NA

cdr3_nt: TGCGCCAGCAGCTGGCGAGGACAGGGAGGAGAGCAGTTCTTC
cdr3_aa: CASSWRGQGGEQFF
j_call: TRBJ2-1
d_call: TRBD1
v_call: TRBV5-1
clone_size: NA

cdr3_nt: TGTGCCAGCTCACCAGGGCAGGGCCACTATGGCTACACCTTC
cdr3_aa: CASSPGQGHYGYTF
j_call: TRBJ1-2
d_call: NA
v_call: TRBV18
clone_size: NA

cdr3_nt: TGTGCCAGCAGTTCTGCCGGGACTAGCGGGAGGGTAAGAGAGCAGTTCTTC
cdr3_aa: CASSSAGTSGRVREQFF
j_call: TRBJ2-1
d_call: TRBD2
v_call: TRBV28
clone_size: NA

cdr3_nt: TGTGCCAGCAGTTTAGGAGGGAAGCGGTCACCCCTCCACTTT
cdr3_aa: CASSLGGKRSPLHF
j_call: TRBJ1-6
d_call: NA
v_call: TRBV27
clone_size: NA

cdr3_nt: TGTGCCAGCAGCCATAGGACAGCCGGGGCCAACGTCCTGACTTTC
cdr3_aa: CASSHRTAGANVLTF
j_call: TRBJ2-6
d_call: NA
v_call: TRBV5-4
clone_size: NA

cdr3_nt: TGTGCCAGCGCAAGGGAGACAGGGATCTACAATGAGCAGTTCTTC
cdr3_aa: CASARETGIYNEQFF
j_call: TRBJ2-1
d_call: TRBD1
v_call: TRBV27
clone_size: NA

cdr3_nt: TGTGCCAGCAGTGGGATTCCGACAGAGCTTAGCAATCAGCCCCAGCATTTT
cdr3_aa: CASSGIPTELSNQPQHF
j_call: TRBJ1-5
d_call: NA
v_call: TRBV2
clone_size: NA

cdr3_nt: TGTGCCAGCAGCTTTCCGGGGAGGGATTCACCCCTCCACTTT
cdr3_aa: CASSFPGRDSPLHF
j_call: TRBJ1-6
d_call: NA
v_call: TRBV5-8
clone_size: NA

cdr3_nt: TGTGCCAGCTCACCAAATGTCGGACAGGGGATGAACACTGAAGCTTTCTTT
cdr3_aa: CASSPNVGQGMNTEAFF
j_call: TRBJ1-1
d_call: TRBD1
v_call: TRBV18
clone_size: NA

cdr3_nt: TGTGCCAGCAGTTCGACAGGTCCGGGAAAACTGTTTTTT
cdr3_aa: CASSSTGPGKLFF
j_call: TRBJ1-4
d_call: NA
v_call: TRBV6-2/TRBV6-3
clone_size: NA

cdr3_nt: TGTGCCAGCTCACCACCCGCAGGGGCTTGGTCAGAGACCCAGTACTTC
cdr3_aa: CASSPPAGAWSETQYF
j_call: TRBJ2-5
d_call: NA
v_call: TRBV18
clone_size: NA

cdr3_nt: TGTGCCTGGAGCCTGGGGGAGGTCACTGAAGCTTTCTTT
cdr3_aa: CAWSLGEVTEAFF
j_call: TRBJ1-1
d_call: NA
v_call: TRBV30
clone_size: NA

cdr3_nt: TGTGCCAGCAAGACGGGACAGCGTACCAACGAGCAGTACTTC
cdr3_aa: CASKTGQRTNEQYF
j_call: TRBJ2-7
d_call: TRBD1
v_call: TRBV28
clone_size: NA

cdr3_nt: TGTGCCAGCAGTAAGACAGGGGGACTTAGCTATGGCTACACCTTC
cdr3_aa: CASSKTGGLSYGYTF
j_call: TRBJ1-2
d_call: TRBD1
v_call: TRBV6-5
clone_size: NA

cdr3_nt: TGCGCCAGCAGCCAAGGTTTCAGCTCTGGAAACACCATATATTTT
cdr3_aa: CASSQGFSSGNTIYF
j_call: TRBJ1-3
d_call: NA
v_call: TRBV4-1
clone_size: NA

cdr3_nt: TGTGGTAGTGCTTATAGCTCCTACAATGAGCAGTTCTTC
cdr3_aa: CGSAYSSYNEQFF
j_call: TRBJ2-1
d_call: NA
v_call: TRBV19
clone_size: NA

cdr3_nt: TGCGCCAGCAGCCGATCGGAGGGAGTCCGCACCATATATTTT
cdr3_aa: CASSRSEGVRTIYF
j_call: TRBJ1-3
d_call: NA
v_call: TRBV4-1
clone_size: NA

cdr3_nt: TGTGCCATCAGACGAAACCCGGGAGATGAAGCTTTCTTT
cdr3_aa: CAIRRNPGDEAFF
j_call: TRBJ1-1
d_call: NA
v_call: TRBV10-3
clone_size: NA

cdr3_nt: TGCGCCAGCAGCCAAGATTTGGCCGGGAAATTGTTTTTT
cdr3_aa: CASSQDLAGKLFF
j_call: TRBJ1-4
d_call: NA
v_call: TRBV4-1
clone_size: NA

cdr3_nt: TGTGCCGTAGGACCGGGACAGAACAATCAGCCCCAGCATTTT
cdr3_aa: CAVGPGQNNQPQHF
j_call: TRBJ1-5
d_call: TRBD1
v_call: TRBV19
clone_size: NA

cdr3_nt: TGTGCCAGTAGTGCTTATGGGACAGGGGGCTCCTACGAGCAGTACTTC
cdr3_aa: CASSAYGTGGSYEQYF
j_call: TRBJ2-7
d_call: TRBD1
v_call: TRBV19
clone_size: NA

cdr3_nt: TGTGCCAGCAGCGCACAGGTGAACACTGAAGCTTTCTTT
cdr3_aa: CASSAQVNTEAFF
j_call: TRBJ1-1
d_call: NA
v_call: TRBV7-6
clone_size: NA

cdr3_nt: TGTGCCAGCACCCACCGAGGTATAGGGACAGACTATGTGGAAAAACTGTTTTTT
cdr3_aa: CASTHRGIGTDYVEKLFF
j_call: TRBJ1-4
d_call: TRBD1
v_call: TRBV11-3
clone_size: NA

cdr3_nt: TGTGCCAGCAGTTTGAGCACTGAAGCTTTCTTT
cdr3_aa: CASSLSTEAFF
j_call: TRBJ1-1
d_call: NA
v_call: TRBV28
clone_size: NA

cdr3_nt: TGTGCTAGTGGTTTCCTGGGGGCCCACGAGCAGTACTTC
cdr3_aa: CASGFLGAHEQYF
j_call: TRBJ2-7
d_call: NA
v_call: TRBV12-5
clone_size: NA

cdr3_nt: TGTGCCATCAGGGCGGGAGTCAATGCGGCGGATGAGCAGTTCTTC
cdr3_aa: CAIRAGVNAADEQFF
j_call: TRBJ2-1
d_call: TRBD2
v_call: TRBV10-3
clone_size: once

cdr3_nt: TGTGCCAGCAGTTCCCGGGGACATAACAGGCAGTTCTTC
cdr3_aa: CASSSRGHNRQFF
j_call: TRBJ2-1
d_call: NA
v_call: TRBV12-3/TRBV12-4
clone_size: once

cdr3_nt: TGTGCCTGGAGTCGGCTAGCGGGAACAGATACGCAGTATTTT
cdr3_aa: CAWSRLAGTDTQYF
j_call: TRBJ2-3
d_call: TRBD2
v_call: TRBV30
clone_size: NA

cdr3_nt: TGTGCCAGCTCATCAGGACAGGGGGCAGAGAACACTGAAGCTTTCTTT
cdr3_aa: CASSSGQGAENTEAFF
j_call: TRBJ1-1
d_call: TRBD1
v_call: TRBV18
clone_size: NA

cdr3_nt: TGTGCCAGCAGCGTAGCTAGCGGGCCTTCTAGCACAGATACGCAGTATTTT
cdr3_aa: CASSVASGPSSTDTQYF
j_call: TRBJ2-3
d_call: TRBD2
v_call: TRBV9
clone_size: NA

cdr3_nt: TGCGCCAGCAGTGAGTTGGCAGGGGGCGCGAATTCACCCCTCCACTTT
cdr3_aa: CASSELAGGANSPLHF
j_call: TRBJ1-6
d_call: TRBD1
v_call: TRBV10-2
clone_size: NA

cdr3_nt: TGCGCCAGCAGCCAAGACAGCGCCAATTCACCCCTCCACTTT
cdr3_aa: CASSQDSANSPLHF
j_call: TRBJ1-6
d_call: NA
v_call: TRBV4-1
clone_size: NA